This T cell receptor beta chain was sequenced during a study of cytomegalovirus exposure and HLA in healthy donors. Turning to the study itself: About 179 million T cells yielded over 90 million unique TCR beta sequences in earlier analysis. Study-level results: Earlier analysis looked at TCR beta V segments, and most were productive about 87% or about 30% of the time.

Amplification used 60 Vbeta primers and 13 Jbeta primers. Methods used by the authors: Later work found around 85 million unique TCR beta chains, with approximately 12 million shared. Profiling relied on immunoSEQ multiplex PCR, and the TCRdb table lists in-frame clones only, not all of them. V and J calls and clone size follow that table, whereas D and trimming were derived from the DNA. The data contain about 140,000 clones, around four fifths of them singletons. Remarks on this clone: Its antigen is not identified.

Germline V lookup: CDR1 LNHNV, CDR2 YYDKDF (reference sequence). The CDR3 is 15 amino acids. Trimming stripped 4 bases from V and 3 bases from J, with 13 bases between. The chain couples TRBV15 to TRBJ1-5; D ambiguous. The sample taken for sequencing was PBMCs. The TCR originated in a female donor in good health and CMV-seronegative. The CDR3: CATSKTGRSNQPQHF. In nucleotides, the CDR3 is TGTGCCACCAGCAAGACGGGTCGATCCAATCAGCCCCAGCATTTT.